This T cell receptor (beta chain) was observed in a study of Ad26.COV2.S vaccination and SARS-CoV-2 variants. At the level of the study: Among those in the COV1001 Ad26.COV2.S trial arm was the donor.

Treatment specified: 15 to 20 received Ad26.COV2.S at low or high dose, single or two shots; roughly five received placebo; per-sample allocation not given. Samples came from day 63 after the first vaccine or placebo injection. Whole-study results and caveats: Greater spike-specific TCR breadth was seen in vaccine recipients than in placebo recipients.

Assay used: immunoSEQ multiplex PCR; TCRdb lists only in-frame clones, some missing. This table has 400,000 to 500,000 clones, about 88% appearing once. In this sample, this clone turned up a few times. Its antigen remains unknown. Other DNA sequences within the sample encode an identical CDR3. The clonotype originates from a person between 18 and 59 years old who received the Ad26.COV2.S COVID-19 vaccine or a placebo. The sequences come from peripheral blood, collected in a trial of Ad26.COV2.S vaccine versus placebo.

The CDR3 DNA is TGTGCCAGCAGCGTAGTAGGAGCAGGGGCCAACGTCCTGACTTTC. This encodes CASSVVGAGANVLTF. V gene TRBV9 combines with J gene TRBJ2-6; D gene uncertain. The germline V gene encodes CDR1 SGDLS and CDR2 YYNGEE. This CDR3 has 15 amino acids. Trimming pared 0 bases from V and 4 bases from J, leaving 8 bases between. Drawing the rest from reference TRBV9 and TRBJ2-6, the complete variable domain is DSGVTQTPKHLITATGQRVTLRCSPRSGDLSVYWYQQSLDQGLQFLIQYYNGEERAKGNILERFSAQQFPDLHSELNLSSLELGDSALYFCASSVVGAGANVLTFGAGSRLTVL.